Described below is a single T cell receptor (beta chain) sequence and its context. The antigen remains undetermined. These data come from a study of T cell responses to AZD1222 COVID-19 vaccine. Whole-study results and caveats: Donors were mostly white British, more females; clonal diversity possibly underestimated.

The data were produced by immunoSEQ multiplex PCR, yet TCRdb's version contains in-frame clones alone and is incomplete. The table records about 86,000 clones, 89% of them present only once. The V and J ends lost 7 bases and 2 bases respectively, with 14 bases between them. Germline V gene lookup returns CDR1 ENHRY and CDR2 SYGVKD. This CDR3 comprises 14 residues. The J gene is TRBJ1-1, the V gene TRBV10-3; D gene unclear. This specimen was peripheral blood, taken on day 0 of AZD1222 vaccination. This TCR came from an adult in good health. The CDR3 protein is CAITLDGGNTEAFF. CDR3 nucleotide sequence: TGTGCCATCACCCTGGACGGAGGAAACACTGAAGCTTTCTTT.